The T cell receptor (beta chain) described here comes from a study of blood T cell repertoires in COVID-19. The overall study: Samples came from the United States, Italy and Spain, spanning acute and convalescent COVID-19. Nucleic acid was either cDNA or gDNA, and it came from T cells, B-cell-depleted T cells, or PBMCs.

CDR1 and CDR2 (germline): SEHNR, FQNEAQ (reference sequence). The length of the CDR3 is 16 residues. The ends lost 4 bases at V and 6 bases at J; junction bases unmatched: 7. Per the original methods: Amplifying reference gene primers gave estimates of nucleated cell counts. Generated by immunoSEQ multiplex PCR, the TCRdb table keeps only in-frame clones and is missing some. V and J calls and clone size are as listed in that table; D and trimming were resolved from the DNA. The table shows about 83,000 clones, with roughly 90% occurring only once. Sequencing was done on a sample of peripheral blood. The V call is TRBV7-9, the J call TRBJ2-3, with TRBD2 matching over 13 bases. The receptor was isolated from a woman aged 45-59 years with active or convalescent COVID-19. The CDR3: CASSSGTSGAYDTQYF. The CDR3 nucleotides are TGTGCCAGCAGCTCCGGGACTAGCGGGGCCTACGATACGCAGTATTTT.